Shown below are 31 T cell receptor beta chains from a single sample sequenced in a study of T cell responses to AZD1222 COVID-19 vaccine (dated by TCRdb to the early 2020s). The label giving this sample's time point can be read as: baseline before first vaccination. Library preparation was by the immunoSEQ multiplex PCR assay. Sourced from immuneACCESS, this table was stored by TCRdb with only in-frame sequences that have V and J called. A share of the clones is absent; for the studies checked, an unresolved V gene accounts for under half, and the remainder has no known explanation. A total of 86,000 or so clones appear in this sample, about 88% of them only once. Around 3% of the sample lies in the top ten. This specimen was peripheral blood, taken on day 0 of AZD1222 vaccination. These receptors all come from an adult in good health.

The CDR3 sequence is CASGWDSNFSGNTIYF. The CDR3 coding sequence is TGTGCTAGTGGTTGGGACAGCAACTTCTCTGGAAACACCATATATTTT. The chain links TRBV12-5 to TRBJ1-3; 7 bases line up with TRBD1. CDR3 size: 16 residues. The trim removed 4 bases at V and 0 bases at J, leaving 6 bases unmatched. Germline V gene sequence: CDR1 LGHNT, CDR2 FRNRAP.

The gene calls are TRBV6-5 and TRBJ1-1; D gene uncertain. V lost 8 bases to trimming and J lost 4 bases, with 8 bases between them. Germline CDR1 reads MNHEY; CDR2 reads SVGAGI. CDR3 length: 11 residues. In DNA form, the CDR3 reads TGTGCCAGCTGGTTGCGCACTGAAGCTTTCTTT. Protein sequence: CASWLRTEAFF.

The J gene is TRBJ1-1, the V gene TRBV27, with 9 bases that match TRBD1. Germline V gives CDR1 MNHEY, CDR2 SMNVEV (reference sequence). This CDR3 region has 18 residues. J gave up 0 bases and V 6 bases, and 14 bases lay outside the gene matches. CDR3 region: CASSVSPGTGNLNTEAFF. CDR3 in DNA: TGTGCCAGCAGCGTGAGTCCAGGGACAGGGAACTTGAACACTGAAGCTTTCTTT.

The CDR3 spells CASRATTGAGNTEAFF. CDR3 in DNA: TGTGCCAGCAGAGCAACCACAGGGGCAGGGAACACTGAAGCTTTCTTT. The chain joins TRBV5-8 to TRBJ1-1, with TRBD1 identical over 7 bases. Germline assignment: CDR1 SGHTS and CDR2 YDEGEE. The CDR3 is 16 residues long. The junction had 11 bases not matched to a gene; V was cut back by 5 bases and J by 1 base.

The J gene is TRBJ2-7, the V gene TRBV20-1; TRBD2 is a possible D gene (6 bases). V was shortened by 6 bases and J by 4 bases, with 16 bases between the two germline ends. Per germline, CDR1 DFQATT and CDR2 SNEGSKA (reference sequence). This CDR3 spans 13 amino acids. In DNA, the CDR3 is TGCAGTGCAAGTAGCGGTAATGCTTACGAGCAGTACTTC. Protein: CSASSGNAYEQYF.

The CDR3 loop reads CASSLGVGSYEQYF. CDR3 in DNA: TGTGCCAGCAGTCTAGGCGTAGGCTCCTACGAGCAGTACTTC. The chain uses TRBV6-5 and TRBJ2-7, with unresolved D. V was clipped by 5 bases and J by 0 bases, with 11 bases between them. In germline, CDR1 is MNHEY, CDR2 SVGAGI. The CDR3 is 14 residues long.

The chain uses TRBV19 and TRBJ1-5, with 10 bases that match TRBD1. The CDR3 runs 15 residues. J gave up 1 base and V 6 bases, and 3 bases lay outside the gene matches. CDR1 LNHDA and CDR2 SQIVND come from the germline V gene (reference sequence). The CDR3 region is CASSWDRGSNQPQHF. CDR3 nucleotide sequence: TGTGCCAGTAGCTGGGACAGGGGAAGCAATCAGCCCCAGCATTTT.

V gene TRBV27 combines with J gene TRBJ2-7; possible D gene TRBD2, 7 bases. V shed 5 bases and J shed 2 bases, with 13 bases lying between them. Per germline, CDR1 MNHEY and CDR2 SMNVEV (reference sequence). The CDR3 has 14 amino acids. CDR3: CASSAEGGAYEQYF. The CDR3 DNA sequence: TGTGCCAGCAGTGCGGAGGGGGGGGCCTACGAGCAGTACTTC.

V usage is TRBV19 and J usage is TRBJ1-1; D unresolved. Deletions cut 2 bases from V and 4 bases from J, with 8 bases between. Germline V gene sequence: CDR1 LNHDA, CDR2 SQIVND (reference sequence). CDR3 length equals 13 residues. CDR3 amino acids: CASSILAGTEAFF. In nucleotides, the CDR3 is TGTGCCAGTAGTATATTGGCAGGCACTGAAGCTTTCTTT.

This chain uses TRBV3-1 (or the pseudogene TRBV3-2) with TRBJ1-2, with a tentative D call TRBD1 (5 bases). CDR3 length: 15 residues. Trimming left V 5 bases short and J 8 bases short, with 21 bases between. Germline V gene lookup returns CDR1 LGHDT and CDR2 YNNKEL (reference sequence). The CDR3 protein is CASSSGPEAGYGYTF. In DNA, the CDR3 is TGTGCCAGCAGCTCGGGACCCGAGGCCGGTTACGGCTACACCTTC.

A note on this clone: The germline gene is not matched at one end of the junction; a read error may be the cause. The CDR3 DNA sequence: TGCAGCGTTGTTGGCCAATACCAGGAGACCCAGTACTTC. Its protein is CSVVGQYQETQYF. The chain is built from TRBV29-1 and TRBJ2-5; D ambiguous. Germline assignment: CDR1 SQVTM and CDR2 ANQGSEA. The CDR3 is 13 amino acids.

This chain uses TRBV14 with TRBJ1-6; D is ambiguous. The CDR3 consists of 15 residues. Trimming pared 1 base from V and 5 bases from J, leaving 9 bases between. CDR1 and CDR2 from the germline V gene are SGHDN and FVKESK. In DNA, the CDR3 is TGTGCCAGCAGCCAAGGGCTTTTGGATAATTCACCCCTCCACTTT. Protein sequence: CASSQGLLDNSPLHF.

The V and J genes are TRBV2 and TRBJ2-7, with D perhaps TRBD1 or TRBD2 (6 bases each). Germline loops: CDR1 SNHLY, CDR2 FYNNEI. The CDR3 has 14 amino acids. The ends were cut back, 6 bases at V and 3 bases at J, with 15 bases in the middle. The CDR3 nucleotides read TGTGCCAGCAGAGGGGGGCAGGCCAGCTACGAGCAGTACTTC. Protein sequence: CASRGGQASYEQYF. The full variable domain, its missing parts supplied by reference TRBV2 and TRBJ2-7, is EPEVTQTPSHQVTQMGQEVILRCVPISNHLYFYWYRQILGQKVEFLVSFYNNEISEKSEIFDDQFSVERPDGSNFTLKIRSTKLEDSAMYFCASRGGQASYEQYFGPGTRLTVT.

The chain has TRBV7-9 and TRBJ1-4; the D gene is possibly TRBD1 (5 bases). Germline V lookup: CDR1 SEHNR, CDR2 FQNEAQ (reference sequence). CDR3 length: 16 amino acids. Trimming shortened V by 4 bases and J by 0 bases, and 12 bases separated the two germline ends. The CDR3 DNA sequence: TGTGCCAGCAGCTCCGGGGACCTAGCAACTAATGAAAAACTGTTTTTT. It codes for CASSSGDLATNEKLFF.

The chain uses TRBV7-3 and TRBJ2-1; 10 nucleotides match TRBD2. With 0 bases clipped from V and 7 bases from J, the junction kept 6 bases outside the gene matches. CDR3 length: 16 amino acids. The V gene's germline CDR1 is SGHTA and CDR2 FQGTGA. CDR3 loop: CASSLTISGGANEQFF. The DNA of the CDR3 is TGTGCCAGCAGCTTAACGATAAGCGGGGGGGCAAATGAGCAGTTCTTC.

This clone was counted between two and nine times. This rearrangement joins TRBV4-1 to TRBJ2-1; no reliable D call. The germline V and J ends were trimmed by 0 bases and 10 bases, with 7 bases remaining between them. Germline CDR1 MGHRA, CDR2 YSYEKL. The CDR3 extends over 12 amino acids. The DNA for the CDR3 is TGCGCCAGCAGCCAAGACTCCCGGGAGCAGTTCTTC. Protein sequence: CASSQDSREQFF.

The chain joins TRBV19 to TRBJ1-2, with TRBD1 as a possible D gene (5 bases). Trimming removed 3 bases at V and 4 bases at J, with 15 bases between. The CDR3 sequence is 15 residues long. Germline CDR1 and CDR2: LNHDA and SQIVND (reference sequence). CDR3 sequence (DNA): TGTGCCAGTAGTATGGTGGGGGTGACTGGCTATGGCTACACCTTC. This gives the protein CASSMVGVTGYGYTF.

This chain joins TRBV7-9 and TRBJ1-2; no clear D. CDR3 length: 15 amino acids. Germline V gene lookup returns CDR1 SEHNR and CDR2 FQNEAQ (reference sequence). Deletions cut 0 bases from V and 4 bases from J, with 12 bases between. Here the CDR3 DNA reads TGTGCCAGCAGCTTAGCCACCGACGCCCCCTATGGCTACACCTTC. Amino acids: CASSLATDAPYGYTF.

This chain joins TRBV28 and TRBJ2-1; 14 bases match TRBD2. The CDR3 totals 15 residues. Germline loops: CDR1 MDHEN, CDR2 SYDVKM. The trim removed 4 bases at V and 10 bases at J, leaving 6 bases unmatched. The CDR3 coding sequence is TGTGCCAGCAGTTATCGACTAGCGGGAGGGTACGAGCAGTTCTTC. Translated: CASSYRLAGGYEQFF.

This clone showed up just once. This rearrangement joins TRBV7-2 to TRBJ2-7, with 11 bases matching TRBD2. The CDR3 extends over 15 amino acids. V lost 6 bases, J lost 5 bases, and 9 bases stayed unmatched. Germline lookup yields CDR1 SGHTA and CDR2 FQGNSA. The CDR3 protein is CASRSPGLAVNEQYF. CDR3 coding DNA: TGTGCCAGCAGATCCCCGGGACTAGCGGTCAACGAGCAGTACTTC.

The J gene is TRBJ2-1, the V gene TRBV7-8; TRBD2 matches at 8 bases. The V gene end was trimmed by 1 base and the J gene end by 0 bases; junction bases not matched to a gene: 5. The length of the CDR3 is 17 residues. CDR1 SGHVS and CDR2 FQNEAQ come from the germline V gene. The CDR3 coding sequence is TGTGCCAGCAGCTTAGGACTCGGGAGGGCCTCCTACAATGAGCAGTTCTTC. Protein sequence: CASSLGLGRASYNEQFF. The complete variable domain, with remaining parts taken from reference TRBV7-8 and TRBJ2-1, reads GAGVSQSPRYKVAKRGQDVALRCDPISGHVSLFWYQQALGQGPEFLTYFQNEAQLDKSGLPSDRFFAERPEGSVSTLKIQRTQQEDSAVYLCASSLGLGRASYNEQFFGPGTRLTVL.

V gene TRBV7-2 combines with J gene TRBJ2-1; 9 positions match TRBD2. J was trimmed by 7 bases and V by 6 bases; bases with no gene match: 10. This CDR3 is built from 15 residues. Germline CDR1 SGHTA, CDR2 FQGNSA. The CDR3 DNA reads TGTGCCAGCAGGGGTAGCGGGAGTTTGCGAAATGAGCAGTTCTTC. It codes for CASRGSGSLRNEQFF. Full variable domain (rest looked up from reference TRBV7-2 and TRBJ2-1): GAGVSQSPSNKVTEKGKDVELRCDPISGHTALYWYRQSLGQGLEFLIYFQGNSAPDKSGLPSDRFSAERTGGSVSTLTIQRTQQEDSAVYLCASRGSGSLRNEQFFGPGTRLTVL.

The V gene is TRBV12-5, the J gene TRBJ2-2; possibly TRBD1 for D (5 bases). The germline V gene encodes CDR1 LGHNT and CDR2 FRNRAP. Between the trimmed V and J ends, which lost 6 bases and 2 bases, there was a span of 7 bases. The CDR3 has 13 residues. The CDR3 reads CASGQVNTGELFF. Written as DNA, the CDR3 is TGTGCTAGTGGACAGGTTAACACCGGGGAGCTGTTTTTT.

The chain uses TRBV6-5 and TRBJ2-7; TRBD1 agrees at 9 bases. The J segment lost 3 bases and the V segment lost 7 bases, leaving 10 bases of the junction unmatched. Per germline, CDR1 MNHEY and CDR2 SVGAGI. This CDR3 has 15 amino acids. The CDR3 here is CASTARGTGSYEQYF. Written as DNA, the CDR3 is TGTGCCAGCACCGCTAGGGGGACAGGGAGCTACGAGCAGTACTTC.

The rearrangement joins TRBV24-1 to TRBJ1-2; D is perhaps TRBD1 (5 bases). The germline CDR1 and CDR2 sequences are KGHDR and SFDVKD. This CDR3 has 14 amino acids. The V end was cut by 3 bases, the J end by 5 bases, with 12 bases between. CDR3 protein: CATSDPGPSYGYTF. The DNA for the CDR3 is TGTGCCACCAGTGATCCGGGACCAAGTTATGGCTACACCTTC.

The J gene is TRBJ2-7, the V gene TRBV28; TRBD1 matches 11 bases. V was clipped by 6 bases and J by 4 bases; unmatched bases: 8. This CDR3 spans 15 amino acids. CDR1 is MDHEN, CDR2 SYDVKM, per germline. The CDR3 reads CASRLGGTGGYEQYF. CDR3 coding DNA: TGTGCCAGCAGACTAGGGGGGACAGGGGGATACGAGCAGTACTTC.

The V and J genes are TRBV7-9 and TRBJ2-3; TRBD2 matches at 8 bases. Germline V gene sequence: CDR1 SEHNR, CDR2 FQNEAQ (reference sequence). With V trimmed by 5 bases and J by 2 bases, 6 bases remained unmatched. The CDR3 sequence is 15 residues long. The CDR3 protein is CASSNSGDATDTQYF. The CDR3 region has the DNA TGTGCCAGCAGCAATAGCGGGGACGCCACAGATACGCAGTATTTT.

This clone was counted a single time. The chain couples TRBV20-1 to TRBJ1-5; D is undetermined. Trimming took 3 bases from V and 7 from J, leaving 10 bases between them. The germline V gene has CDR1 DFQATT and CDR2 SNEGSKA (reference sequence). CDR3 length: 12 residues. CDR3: CSASRPDQPQHF. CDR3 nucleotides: TGCAGTGCTAGTCGTCCAGACCAGCCCCAGCATTTT.

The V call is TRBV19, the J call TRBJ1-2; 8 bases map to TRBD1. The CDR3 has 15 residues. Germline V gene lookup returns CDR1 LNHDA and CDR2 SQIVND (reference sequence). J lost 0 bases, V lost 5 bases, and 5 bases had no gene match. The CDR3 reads CASSPRTGTNYGYTF. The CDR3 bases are TGTGCCAGTAGTCCCCGGACAGGGACTAACTATGGCTACACCTTC.

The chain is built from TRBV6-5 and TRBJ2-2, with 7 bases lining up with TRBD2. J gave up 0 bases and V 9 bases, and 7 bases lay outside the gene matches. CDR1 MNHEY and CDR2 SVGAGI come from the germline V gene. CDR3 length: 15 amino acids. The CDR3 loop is CASPREGSNTGELFF. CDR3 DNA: TGTGCCAGTCCGAGGGAGGGCTCGAACACCGGGGAGCTGTTTTTT.

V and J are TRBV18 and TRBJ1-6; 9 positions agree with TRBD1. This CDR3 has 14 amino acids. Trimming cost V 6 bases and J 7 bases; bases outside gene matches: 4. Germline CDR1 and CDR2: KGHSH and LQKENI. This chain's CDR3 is CASSRDRVNSPLHF. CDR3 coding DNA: TGTGCCAGCTCTCGGGACAGGGTCAATTCACCCCTCCACTTT.